The clone carrying this TCR beta chain has a count of ten or more. Its antigen remains unidentified. The time point was: pre-sensitization, week 0. Treatment of the sample: therapeutic diphenylcyclopropenone sensitization with weekly scalp DPC. Those who donated were patients with alopecia, 18 to 70 years of age, and suitable for DPC. This entry comes from a study of human T cells and chemical hapten exposure. Study-level background: DPC at 2% was the sensitizing agent, placed on about 2 cm by about 2 cm of upper inner arm skin. Notes on the study in general: Relative to control repertoires, expanded TCRs gave rise to significantly more large CDR3 similarity clusters. Unchanged with DPC sensitization were TCRs above 1 in 1000 frequency.

TCRdb reprocessed the RACE reads with MiXCR, giving one entry per CDR3 protein. This sample has more than 100,000 distinct CDR3 sequences, with roughly 14% found just once. This CDR3 region has 15 residues. Germline CDR1 reads PRHDT; CDR2 reads FYEKMQ (reference sequence). V dropped 6 bases and J dropped 1; count of bases not matched to a gene: 7. This material consisted of whole blood, taken in connection with sensitization to the hapten diphenylcyclopropenone (DPC). This TCR was sampled from a woman aged 18-29 years with alopecia areata. Some clones in this sample may be carry-over from other donors' samples. The genes are TRBV13 and TRBJ1-2, with 8 bases fitting TRBD1. The CDR3 loop is CASRYRRGLNYGYTF. The CDR3 DNA follows: TGTGCCAGCAGATACCGCAGGGGGCTTAACTATGGCTACACCTTC. Combining the CDR3 with reference TRBV13 and TRBJ1-2 gives the whole variable domain AAGVIQSPRHLIKEKRETATLKCYPIPRHDTVYWYQQGPGQDPQFLISFYEKMQSDKGSIPDRFSAQQFSDYHSELNMSSLELGDSALYFCASRYRRGLNYGYTFGSGTRLTVV.